A selection of T cell receptor beta chains follows, all from one sample in a study of blood T cell repertoires in COVID-19. Method: immunoSEQ multiplex PCR; TCRdb's copy keeps in-frame clones and lacks some. The table includes a few hundred thousand clones, around 83% detected once. What was sequenced was peripheral blood. The receptors derive from a woman aged 40 to 50 who had recovered from COVID-19. Each CDR3 is given with its conserved first and last residue. The order of the fields is CDR3 length, J gene, V gene, D gene, clone size, CDR3 protein, CDR3 DNA. The D gene is left open where the match is weak. The listing skips clone size in some rows; elsewhere it reads once, few, many or a size class.

>15|TRBJ1-6|TRBV9|.|.
CASSGGQDYNSPLHF
TGTGCCAGCAGCGGGGGACAAGACTATAATTCACCCCTCCACTTT
>13|TRBJ1-6|TRBV30|.|.
CAWTDAGGSPLHF
TGTGCCTGGACGGACGCGGGGGGGTCACCCCTCCACTTT
>15|TRBJ2-7|TRBV13|.|few
CASTLSRSGSYEQYF
TGTGCCAGCACCCTTAGCCGGAGCGGGTCCTACGAGCAGTACTTC
>15|TRBJ1-5|TRBV7-2|.|.
CASSRQGMSNQPQHF
TGTGCCAGCAGCCGGCAGGGAATGAGCAATCAGCCCCAGCATTTT
>13|TRBJ1-1|TRBV2|TRBD1|.
CACTGGRSTEAFF
TGTGCCTGTACAGGGGGGAGGAGCACTGAAGCTTTCTTT
>15|TRBJ2-7|TRBV5-6|TRBD1|.
CASSPRTGEGEEQYF
TGTGCCAGCAGCCCACGGACAGGGGAAGGAGAGGAGCAGTACTTC
>14|TRBJ1-3|TRBV28|.|once
CASSRQASGNTIYF
TGTGCCAGCAGCCGACAGGCCTCTGGAAACACCATATATTTT
>14|TRBJ1-1|TRBV4-3|.|.
CASSFGLANTEAFF
TGCGCCAGCAGCTTCGGGTTGGCGAACACTGAAGCTTTCTTT
>15|TRBJ2-2|TRBV6-5|.|.
CASSFHNKRTGELFF
TGTGCCAGCAGTTTCCATAACAAGCGCACCGGGGAGCTGTTTTTT
>14|TRBJ1-5|TRBV6-2/TRBV6-3|.|.
CASSPTNVNQPQHF
TGTGCCAGCAGTCCAACAAATGTTAATCAGCCCCAGCATTTT
>14|TRBJ1-2|TRBV11-1|TRBD1|.
CASSFDRDGYGYTF
TGTGCCAGCAGCTTTGACAGGGATGGCTATGGCTACACCTTC
>14|TRBJ2-3|TRBV18|TRBD1|few
CASSPGTGSDTQYF
TGTGCCAGCTCACCAGGGACAGGTTCAGATACGCAGTATTTT
>12|TRBJ1-3|TRBV12-3/TRBV12-4|.|.
CASNSQGNTIYF
TGTGCCAGCAACTCTCAGGGGAACACCATATATTTT
>14|TRBJ2-3|TRBV5-4|TRBD2|once
CASSPLAGGDTQYF
TGTGCCAGCAGCCCCTTAGCGGGGGGGGATACGCAGTATTTT
>14|TRBJ2-7|TRBV5-4|TRBD1|.
CASSLGDRENEQYF
TGTGCCAGCAGCTTGGGGGACAGGGAAAACGAGCAGTACTTC
>11|TRBJ2-7|TRBV10-1|.|once
CASSAGVEQYF
TGCGCCAGCAGTGCAGGGGTCGAGCAGTACTTC
>14|TRBJ1-4|TRBV19|TRBD1|.
CASSTDRGNEKLFF
TGTGCCAGTAGTACGGACAGGGGAAATGAAAAACTGTTTTTT
>17|TRBJ2-3|TRBV7-9|TRBD2|.
CASSLSLGGLAPDTQYF
TGTGCCAGCAGCTTATCACTTGGGGGACTAGCGCCAGATACGCAGTATTTT
>12|TRBJ2-7|TRBV3-1/TRBV3-2|.|.
CASSQTGTGQYF
TGTGCCAGCAGCCAAACAGGGACCGGGCAGTACTTC
>14|TRBJ2-1|TRBV27|TRBD1|.
CASKMTGVGNEQFF
TGTGCCAGCAAAATGACAGGGGTTGGCAATGAGCAGTTCTTC
>15|TRBJ2-7|TRBV4-3|.|once
CASSQGVDKSYEQYF
TGCGCCAGCAGCCAAGGGGTGGACAAGTCCTACGAGCAGTACTTC
>16|TRBJ2-2|TRBV7-9|TRBD1|few
CASSLGTGGATGELFF
TGTGCCAGCAGCTTAGGTACAGGGGGCGCCACCGGGGAGCTGTTTTTT
>13|TRBJ2-1|TRBV12-5|.|once
CASGLLLDTEQFF
TGTGCTAGTGGTTTGCTCTTAGACACTGAGCAGTTCTTC
>16|TRBJ2-1|TRBV5-1|TRBD1|few
CASSLAAGGSGNEQFF
TGCGCCAGCAGCTTGGCGGCAGGGGGTAGTGGCAATGAGCAGTTCTTC
>13|TRBJ2-1|TRBV11-2|.|.
CASSSGLENEQFF
TGTGCCAGCAGCTCGGGACTGGAAAATGAGCAGTTCTTC
>16|TRBJ2-1|TRBV19|TRBD1|.
CASSVPGTGSHNEQFF
TGTGCCAGTAGTGTCCCCGGGACAGGGAGTCACAATGAGCAGTTCTTC
>17|TRBJ2-2|TRBV20-1|TRBD2|few
CSASYLAGGLGTGELFF
TGCAGTGCTAGTTATCTAGCGGGGGGTCTAGGAACCGGGGAGCTGTTTTTT
>17|TRBJ1-4|TRBV5-1|.|once
CASSFTTLQATNEKLFF
TGCGCCAGCAGCTTTACGACACTCCAGGCAACTAATGAAAAACTGTTTTTT
>13|TRBJ1-1|TRBV10-3|.|.
CAISPTANTEAFF
TGTGCCATCAGTCCGACAGCGAACACTGAAGCTTTCTTT
>17|TRBJ1-1|TRBV18|.|.
CASSQDRKVDLHTEAFF
TGTGCCAGCTCACAGGACAGAAAAGTTGATTTACACACTGAAGCTTTCTTT
>15|TRBJ2-1|TRBV7-2|TRBD2|once
CASSLSGTSGVKQFF
TGTGCCAGCAGCTTATCAGGGACTAGCGGGGTCAAGCAGTTCTTC
>14|TRBJ1-1|TRBV19|.|.
CASSMVTELTEAFF
TGTGCCAGTAGTATGGTTACAGAGTTAACTGAAGCTTTCTTT
>14|TRBJ1-1|TRBV6-2/TRBV6-3|TRBD1|.
CASSIHRGNTEAFF
TGTGCCAGCAGTATCCACAGGGGGAACACTGAAGCTTTCTTT
>11|TRBJ1-2|TRBV21-1|.|many
CAIPPGIGYTF
TGTGCCATTCCGCCGGGGATCGGCTACACCTTC
>13|TRBJ1-4|TRBV29-1|TRBD1|once
CSVEDRGLEKLFF
TGCAGCGTCGAAGACAGGGGGCTTGAAAAACTGTTTTTT
>14|TRBJ2-3|TRBV7-2|.|.
CASSSADITDTQYF
TGTGCCAGCAGCTCCGCGGACATCACAGATACGCAGTATTTT
>15|TRBJ2-2|TRBV5-1|.|.
CASSLQVTYTGELFF
TGCGCCAGCAGCTTACAGGTTACCTACACCGGGGAGCTGTTTTTT
>15|TRBJ2-7|TRBV6-5|.|.
CASSSLPTASYEQYF
TGTGCCAGCAGTTCCCTTCCAACTGCCTCCTACGAGCAGTACTTC
>16|TRBJ1-6|TRBV6-6|TRBD1|.
CASRTGTGDFNSPLHF
TGTGCCAGCAGAACCGGGACAGGGGATTTTAATTCACCCCTCCACTTT
>16|TRBJ2-3|TRBV7-9|TRBD2|.
CASSLDLAGSTDTQYF
TGTGCCAGCAGCTTAGACCTAGCGGGCAGCACAGATACGCAGTATTTT